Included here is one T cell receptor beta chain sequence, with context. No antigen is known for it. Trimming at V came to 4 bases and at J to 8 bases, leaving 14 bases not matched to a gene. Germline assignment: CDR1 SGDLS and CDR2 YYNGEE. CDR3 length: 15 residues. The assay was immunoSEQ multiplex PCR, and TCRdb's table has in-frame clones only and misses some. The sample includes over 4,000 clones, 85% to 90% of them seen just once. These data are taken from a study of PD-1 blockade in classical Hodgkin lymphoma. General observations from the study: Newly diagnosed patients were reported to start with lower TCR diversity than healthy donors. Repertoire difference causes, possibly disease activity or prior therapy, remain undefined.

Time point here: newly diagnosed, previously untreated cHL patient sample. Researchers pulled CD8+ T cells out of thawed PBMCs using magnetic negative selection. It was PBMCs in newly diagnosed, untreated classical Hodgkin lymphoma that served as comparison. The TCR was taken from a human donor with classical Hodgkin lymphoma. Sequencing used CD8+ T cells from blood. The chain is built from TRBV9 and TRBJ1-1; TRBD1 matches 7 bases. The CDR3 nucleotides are TGTGCCAGCAGCCCAACGACAGGGTCGGGTTTCGAAGCTTTCTTT. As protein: CASSPTTGSGFEAFF.